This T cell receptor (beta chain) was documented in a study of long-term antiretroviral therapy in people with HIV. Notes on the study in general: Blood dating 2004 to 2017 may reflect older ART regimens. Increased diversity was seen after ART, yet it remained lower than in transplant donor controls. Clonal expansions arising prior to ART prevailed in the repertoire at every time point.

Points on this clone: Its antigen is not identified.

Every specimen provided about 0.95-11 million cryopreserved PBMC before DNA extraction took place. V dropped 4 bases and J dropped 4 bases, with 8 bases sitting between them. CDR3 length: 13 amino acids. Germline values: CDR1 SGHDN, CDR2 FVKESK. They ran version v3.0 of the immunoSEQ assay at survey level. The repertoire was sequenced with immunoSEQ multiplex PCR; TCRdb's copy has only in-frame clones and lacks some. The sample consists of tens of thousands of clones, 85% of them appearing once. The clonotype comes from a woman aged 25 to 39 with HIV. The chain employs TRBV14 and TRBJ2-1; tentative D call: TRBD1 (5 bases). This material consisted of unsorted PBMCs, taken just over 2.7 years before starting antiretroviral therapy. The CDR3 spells CASSPDRYNEQFF. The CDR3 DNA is TGTGCCAGCAGCCCTGACAGATACAATGAGCAGTTCTTC. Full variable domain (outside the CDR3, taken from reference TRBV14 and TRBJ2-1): EAGVTQFPSHSVIEKGQTVTLRCDPISGHDNLYWYRRVMGKEIKFLLHFVKESKQDESGMPNNRFLAERTGGTYSTLKVQPAELEDSGVYFCASSPDRYNEQFFGPGTRLTVL.